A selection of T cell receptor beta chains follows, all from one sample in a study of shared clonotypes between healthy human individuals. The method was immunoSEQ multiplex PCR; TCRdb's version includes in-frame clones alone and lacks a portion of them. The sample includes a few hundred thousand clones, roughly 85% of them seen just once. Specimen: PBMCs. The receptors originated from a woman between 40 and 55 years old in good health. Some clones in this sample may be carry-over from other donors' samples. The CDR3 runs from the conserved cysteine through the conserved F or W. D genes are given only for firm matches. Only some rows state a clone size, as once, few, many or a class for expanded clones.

CDR3nt: TGTGCCAGCTCACCAAGCGGAATGGGGGGAACAGATACGCAGTATTTT
CDR3aa: CASSPSGMGGTDTQYF
d_gene: NA
j_gene: TRBJ2-3
v_gene: TRBV18
abundance: NA

CDR3nt: TGTGCCAGCAGCCAAGACCACAGGGGTGGGGGATCGACCCAGTACTTC
CDR3aa: CASSQDHRGGGSTQYF
d_gene: TRBD1
j_gene: TRBJ2-5
v_gene: TRBV4-2
abundance: NA

CDR3nt: TGTGCCAGCAGCTTCACCGGGGAGCTGTTTTTT
CDR3aa: CASSFTGELFF
d_gene: NA
j_gene: TRBJ2-2
v_gene: TRBV7-2
abundance: NA

CDR3nt: TGTGCCAGCAGCGTAAAGTCAGATACGCAGTATTTT
CDR3aa: CASSVKSDTQYF
d_gene: NA
j_gene: TRBJ2-3
v_gene: TRBV9
abundance: NA

CDR3nt: TGTGCCACCAGCAGAGATGGGGTCGGACAGGGACTTCGTGGCTACACCTTC
CDR3aa: CATSRDGVGQGLRGYTF
d_gene: TRBD1
j_gene: TRBJ1-2
v_gene: TRBV15
abundance: NA

CDR3nt: TGCGCCAGCAGCCTAATCCCCGGGGACCAGCCCCAGCATTTT
CDR3aa: CASSLIPGDQPQHF
d_gene: NA
j_gene: TRBJ1-5
v_gene: TRBV4-1
abundance: NA

CDR3nt: TGTGCCAGCAGCGTACTAGCGGGTGGGCCCAATGAGCAGTTCTTC
CDR3aa: CASSVLAGGPNEQFF
d_gene: TRBD2
j_gene: TRBJ2-1
v_gene: TRBV7-3
abundance: NA

CDR3nt: TGTGCCAGCCTGGGGGGACACCAGAGCCCCTACGAGCAGTACTTC
CDR3aa: CASLGGHQSPYEQYF
d_gene: NA
j_gene: TRBJ2-7
v_gene: TRBV6-4
abundance: NA

CDR3nt: TGTGCCAGCAGTTACTCATCCCAAAGCTACGAGCAGTACTTC
CDR3aa: CASSYSSQSYEQYF
d_gene: NA
j_gene: TRBJ2-7
v_gene: TRBV6-7
abundance: NA

CDR3nt: TGTGCCAGCAGTCCTCGGACTAGCGGGAACTGGTGGGAGACCCAGTACTTC
CDR3aa: CASSPRTSGNWWETQYF
d_gene: TRBD2
j_gene: TRBJ2-5
v_gene: TRBV28
abundance: NA

CDR3nt: TGTGCCAGCAGTCTAGGGGGGACAACTAACTATGGCTACACCTTC
CDR3aa: CASSLGGTTNYGYTF
d_gene: NA
j_gene: TRBJ1-2
v_gene: TRBV5-6
abundance: NA

CDR3nt: TGTGCCAGCAGCTTAGTGTGGGCGGGCCGGGAAGATACGCAGTATTTT
CDR3aa: CASSLVWAGREDTQYF
d_gene: NA
j_gene: TRBJ2-3
v_gene: TRBV11-2
abundance: once

CDR3nt: TGTGCCAGCAGCACTACCTTGAATCAGCCCCAGCATTTT
CDR3aa: CASSTTLNQPQHF
d_gene: NA
j_gene: TRBJ1-5
v_gene: TRBV2
abundance: NA

CDR3nt: TGTGCCAGCAGACGACAGGGCCCCCCCTACGAGCAGTACTTC
CDR3aa: CASRRQGPPYEQYF
d_gene: TRBD1
j_gene: TRBJ2-7
v_gene: TRBV6-1
abundance: NA

CDR3nt: TGTGCCAGCTCGCCACAAAAAAATGAAAAACTGTTTTTT
CDR3aa: CASSPQKNEKLFF
d_gene: NA
j_gene: TRBJ1-4
v_gene: TRBV18
abundance: NA

CDR3nt: TGCGCCAGCAGCCGGGGGGCTTCAGAGACCCAGTACTTC
CDR3aa: CASSRGASETQYF
d_gene: NA
j_gene: TRBJ2-5
v_gene: TRBV5-1
abundance: NA

CDR3nt: TGTGCCGGCAGGACGGCCATGAACACTGAAGCTTTCTTT
CDR3aa: CAGRTAMNTEAFF
d_gene: NA
j_gene: TRBJ1-1
v_gene: TRBV18
abundance: NA

CDR3nt: TGTGCCTGGATGCGGGCGGGTGGGTATGAGCAGTTCTTC
CDR3aa: CAWMRAGGYEQFF
d_gene: NA
j_gene: TRBJ2-1
v_gene: TRBV30
abundance: NA

CDR3nt: TGTGCCAGCAGTAAGCGGGAAGCCTACAATGAGCAGTTCTTC
CDR3aa: CASSKREAYNEQFF
d_gene: TRBD2
j_gene: TRBJ2-1
v_gene: TRBV7-2
abundance: few

CDR3nt: TGTGCCAGCAGTGTAAAAGAAGAACAAGAGACCCAGTACTTC
CDR3aa: CASSVKEEQETQYF
d_gene: NA
j_gene: TRBJ2-5
v_gene: TRBV6-5
abundance: NA

CDR3nt: TGTGCCTGGAGTGTATTAGCAGGGAGGACAGATACGCAGTATTTT
CDR3aa: CAWSVLAGRTDTQYF
d_gene: NA
j_gene: TRBJ2-3
v_gene: TRBV30
abundance: few

CDR3nt: TGTGCCAGCAGCTTAGGACAGAATAGCAATCAGCCCCAGCATTTT
CDR3aa: CASSLGQNSNQPQHF
d_gene: NA
j_gene: TRBJ1-5
v_gene: TRBV7-9
abundance: once

CDR3nt: TGTGCCAGCAGCGAGGACAGGTTGAATGAGCAGTTCTTC
CDR3aa: CASSEDRLNEQFF
d_gene: TRBD1
j_gene: TRBJ2-1
v_gene: TRBV5-4
abundance: few

CDR3nt: TGTGCCAGCAGCCAGATAGATGGAGGTTTTGGGGCCAACGTCCTGACTTTC
CDR3aa: CASSQIDGGFGANVLTF
d_gene: NA
j_gene: TRBJ2-6
v_gene: TRBV7-9
abundance: NA

CDR3nt: TGTGCCAGCAGCCCCCTAGCGGGAGGGGGCACAGATACGCAGTATTTT
CDR3aa: CASSPLAGGGTDTQYF
d_gene: TRBD2
j_gene: TRBJ2-3
v_gene: TRBV9
abundance: NA

CDR3nt: TGCGCCAGCAGCACTACAGGGGAGGAGACCCAGTACTTC
CDR3aa: CASSTTGEETQYF
d_gene: TRBD1
j_gene: TRBJ2-5
v_gene: TRBV10-1
abundance: NA

CDR3nt: TGTGCCAGCAGCAAAGGCATACTAGCGGGAGGGCACAATGAGCAGTTCTTC
CDR3aa: CASSKGILAGGHNEQFF
d_gene: NA
j_gene: TRBJ2-1
v_gene: TRBV21-1
abundance: few

CDR3nt: TGCAGCGTTGGGGGTGGCACCTCTGGAAACACCATATATTTT
CDR3aa: CSVGGGTSGNTIYF
d_gene: NA
j_gene: TRBJ1-3
v_gene: TRBV29-1
abundance: NA

CDR3nt: TGTGCCAGCACCCGTGAGGTCAATCAGCCCCAGCATTTT
CDR3aa: CASTREVNQPQHF
d_gene: NA
j_gene: TRBJ1-5
v_gene: TRBV2
abundance: NA

CDR3nt: TGTGCCAGCAGCCCCCAGGGGGCCTACGAGCAGTACTTC
CDR3aa: CASSPQGAYEQYF
d_gene: TRBD1
j_gene: TRBJ2-7
v_gene: TRBV7-8
abundance: NA